The 26 T cell receptor beta chains listed next were all sequenced from one sample in a study of long-term antiretroviral therapy in people with HIV. It was version v3.0 of the immunoSEQ assay that was run at survey level. Data came from immunoSEQ multiplex PCR; TCRdb stores just in-frame clones and leaves some out. The table has about 20,000 clones, 80% to 95% seen once. Source: unsorted PBMCs, taken 4.4 years after starting antiretroviral therapy. The receptors stem from a woman aged 45-59 years with HIV.

The J gene is TRBJ2-1, the V gene TRBV10-3; D perhaps matches TRBD1 (5 bases). This CDR3 comprises 11 residues. V lost 7 bases and J lost 6, with 7 bases in between. Per germline, CDR1 ENHRY and CDR2 SYGVKD. CDR3 sequence: CAIKQVNEQFF. The CDR3 DNA follows: TGTGCCATCAAACAGGTCAATGAGCAGTTCTTC.

The chain uses TRBV5-1 and TRBJ2-5; D is possibly TRBD2 (5 bases). The CDR3 totals 15 residues. Trimming took off 4 bases at V and 4 bases at J, with 17 bases between the two ends. CDR1 is SGHRS, CDR2 YFSETQ, per germline. CDR3 region: CASSPQLDPRETQYF. The CDR3 DNA sequence: TGCGCCAGCAGCCCCCAACTAGATCCTCGAGAGACCCAGTACTTC.

The rearrangement joins TRBV10-2 to TRBJ2-5; D possibly corresponds to TRBD2 (6 bases). There are 13 residues in the CDR3. Germline values: CDR1 WSHSY, CDR2 SAAADI. Trimming shortened V by 7 bases and J by 0 bases, and 9 bases separated the two germline ends. The CDR3 DNA sequence: TGCGCCAGCACCCCGGGGGACCAAGAGACCCAGTACTTC. It yields the protein CASTPGDQETQYF.

The genes are TRBV30 and TRBJ2-1; tentative D call: TRBD2 (7 bases). V lost 1 base, J lost 2 bases, and 18 bases lay in between. Germline-derived CDR1 and CDR2 are GTSNPN and SVGIG (reference sequence). This CDR3 contains 17 residues. For the CDR3, the DNA is TGTGCCTGGAGTGAATCGGTAGGGGGGGGGCCCTACAATGAGCAGTTCTTC. This encodes CAWSESVGGGPYNEQFF.

The chain links TRBV6-6 to TRBJ1-5, with D tentatively TRBD1 (6 bases). This CDR3 comprises 15 residues. Germline values: CDR1 MNHNY, CDR2 SVGAGI (reference sequence). V was pared by 6 bases and J by 1 base, with 13 bases between. CDR3 sequence: CASREITGSNQPQHF. The CDR3 region has the DNA TGTGCCAGCAGGGAAATTACAGGGAGCAATCAGCCCCAGCATTTT.

CDR3 nucleotide sequence: TGTGCCAGCAGTGAAATGGCAGGGAGGGGCACTGAAGCTTTCTTT. Amino acids: CASSEMAGRGTEAFF. V gene TRBV25-1 combines with J gene TRBJ1-1; possibly TRBD1 for D (5 bases). Per germline, CDR1 MGHDK and CDR2 SYGVNS. V was cut by 2 bases and J by 4 bases, with 14 bases left in between. The CDR3 spans 15 residues.

The chain links TRBV5-1 to TRBJ1-4; D call uncertain. Trimming took off 1 base at V and 8 bases at J, with 9 bases between the two ends. The CDR3 length is 13 residues. CDR1 is SGHRS, CDR2 YFSETQ, per germline. DNA for the CDR3: TGCGCCAGCAGCTTGAATCAACGGGAAAAACTGTTTTTT. Translation gives CASSLNQREKLFF.

As DNA, the CDR3 is TGTGCCATCAGTGAAGCCCCGGGACTTAATGAAAAACTGTTTTTT. This sequence encodes CAISEAPGLNEKLFF. The gene calls are TRBV10-3 and TRBJ1-4; D perhaps matches TRBD1 (5 bases). Germline assignment: CDR1 ENHRY and CDR2 SYGVKD. The CDR3 spans 15 residues. Trimming pared 3 bases from V and 4 bases from J, leaving 12 bases between.

The V call is TRBV6-1, the J call TRBJ2-7, with TRBD2 identical over 15 bases. The CDR3 is 18 amino acids. Per the germline V gene, CDR1 is MNHNS and CDR2 is SASEGT. V dropped 0 bases and J dropped 6; count of bases not matched to a gene: 9. The CDR3 DNA is TGTGCCAGCAGTGAAGCCCTAGGGACTAGCGGGGGGACGGGCGAGCAGTACTTC. It codes for CASSEALGTSGGTGEQYF.

V is TRBV14 and J is TRBJ2-1; D possibly uses TRBD1 or TRBD2 (5 bases each). Trimming removed 1 base at V and 9 bases at J, with 16 bases between. The germline V gene has CDR1 SGHDN and CDR2 FVKESK. This CDR3 region has 15 residues. As DNA, the CDR3 is TGTGCCAGCAGCCAAGCTTCGGGGCGATGGGCTGAGCAGTTCTTC. This encodes CASSQASGRWAEQFF.

The sample holds one count of this clone. The rearrangement joins TRBV5-1 to TRBJ1-2; the D gene is possibly TRBD1 (5 bases). Germline CDR1 reads SGHRS; CDR2 reads YFSETQ. The CDR3 spans 14 residues. Deletions cut 4 bases from V and 0 bases from J, with 10 bases between. The CDR3 coding sequence is TGCGCCAGCAGCGCGACAGTGGCTAACTATGGCTACACCTTC. Its protein is CASSATVANYGYTF.

This chain links TRBV30 with TRBJ2-2; D not certain. Germline CDR1 reads GTSNPN; CDR2 reads SVGIG (reference sequence). V lost 3 bases to trimming and J lost 8 bases, with 13 bases between them. This CDR3 has 13 residues. CDR3 loop: CAWSPHPEGELFF. The CDR3 DNA reads as TGTGCCTGGAGCCCACACCCAGAGGGGGAGCTGTTTTTT.

V gene TRBV30 combines with J gene TRBJ1-6; a possible D gene is TRBD1 (6 bases). Per germline, CDR1 GTSNPN and CDR2 SVGIG (reference sequence). The CDR3 loop spans 15 amino acids. V was pared by 3 bases and J by 6 bases, with 15 bases between. CDR3 amino acids: CAWRLRQVPNSPLHF. The CDR3 DNA reads as TGTGCCTGGAGATTACGACAGGTGCCTAATTCACCCCTCCACTTT.

This clone was found once. The chain couples TRBV4-1 to TRBJ1-4; perhaps TRBD1 as D (5 bases). The CDR3 has 17 residues. The germline gives CDR1 MGHRA, CDR2 YSYEKL. V was shortened by 0 bases and J by 7 bases, with 18 bases between the two germline ends. Here the CDR3 reads CASSQDLETVVGEKLFF. Written as DNA, the CDR3 is TGCGCCAGCAGCCAAGATTTGGAGACAGTAGTAGGTGAAAAACTGTTTTTT.

The V gene is TRBV5-4, the J gene TRBJ1-2; D is undetermined. The CDR3 runs to 12 residues. The V gene lost 0 bases and the J gene lost 7 bases, with 7 bases spanning the gap. Germline lookup yields CDR1 SGHNT and CDR2 YYREEE (reference sequence). This CDR3 is CASSLAGPGYTF. In DNA form, the CDR3 reads TGTGCCAGCAGCTTGGCCGGCCCTGGCTACACCTTC.

The chain joins TRBV6-1 to TRBJ1-5; D not certain. Trimming cost V 7 bases and J 13 bases, with 14 bases left between them. The CDR3 contains 11 residues. Germline loops: CDR1 MNHNS, CDR2 SASEGT. CDR3 DNA: TGTGCCAGCACCCAAGCGGAGGAACAGCATTTT. The encoded protein is CASTQAEEQHF.

The chain links TRBV6-6 to TRBJ2-7; D might be TRBD2 (5 bases). The CDR3 runs to 12 residues. Germline V gene lookup returns CDR1 MNHNY and CDR2 SVGAGI (reference sequence). Trimming pared 4 bases from V and 7 bases from J, leaving 11 bases between. CDR3 loop: CASSLIAREQYF. The DNA for the CDR3 is TGTGCCAGCAGTTTGATAGCGAGAGAGCAGTACTTC.

This clone turned up a few times. For the CDR3, the DNA is TGTGCCAGCAGAGGGTTCGAGAGCACAGATACGCAGTATTTT. As protein: CASRGFESTDTQYF. This chain connects TRBV11-2 to TRBJ2-3, with D uncertain. There are 14 residues in the CDR3. V gave up 6 bases and J gave up 0 bases, with 10 bases separating them. Germline CDR1 is SGHAT and CDR2 is FQNNGV. The whole variable domain, filled in from reference TRBV11-2 and TRBJ2-3, reads EAGVAQSPRYKIIEKRQSVAFWCNPISGHATLYWYQQILGQGPKLLIQFQNNGVVDDSQLPKDRFSAERLKGVDSTLKIQPAKLEDSAVYLCASRGFESTDTQYFGPGTRLTVL.

This clone has only one observation. The chain recombines TRBV5-1 with TRBJ2-2; 7 bases map to TRBD1. The CDR3 is 14 residues long. Germline V gene lookup returns CDR1 SGHRS and CDR2 YFSETQ. Unmatched junction bases numbered 2, after V lost 0 bases and J lost 6 bases. As DNA, the CDR3 is TGCGCCAGCAGCTTGGGACAGGGCGCCGGGGAGCTGTTTTTT. Translation gives CASSLGQGAGELFF. Together with reference TRBV5-1 and TRBJ2-2, the CDR3 gives the full variable domain: KAGVTQTPRYLIKTRGQQVTLSCSPISGHRSVSWYQQTPGQGLQFLFEYFSETQRNKGNFPGRFSGRQFSNSRSEMNVSTLELGDSALYLCASSLGQGAGELFFGEGSRLTVL.

This chain joins TRBV29-1 and TRBJ1-4; a weak D match, TRBD1 (6 bases). Germline V gene data show CDR1 as SQVTM and CDR2 as ANQGSEA. The CDR3 length is 19 residues. V shed 3 bases and J shed 3 bases, with 26 bases lying between them. This CDR3 reads CSVDCGGRQGLIANEKLFF. In nucleotides, the CDR3 is TGCAGCGTTGATTGTGGGGGGAGGCAGGGGCTTATAGCTAATGAAAAACTGTTTTTT.

The chain employs TRBV5-1 and TRBJ2-1; 9 bases fit TRBD1. The CDR3 is made up of 14 amino acids. Per germline, CDR1 SGHRS and CDR2 YFSETQ. J was trimmed by 7 bases and V by 1 base; bases with no gene match: 3. CDR3 coding DNA: TGCGCCAGCAGCTTGCAGACAGGGGGTAATGAGCAGTTCTTC. Residues: CASSLQTGGNEQFF.

This sequence joins TRBV5-6 and TRBJ2-1, with TRBD2 matching over 8 bases. V was clipped by 1 base and J by 6 bases; unmatched bases: 3. CDR1 is SGHDT and CDR2 is YYEEEE in the germline V gene. The CDR3 is 14 residues long. CDR3: CASSLRSGGNEQFF. The CDR3 nucleotides read TGTGCCAGCAGCTTGCGAAGCGGGGGCAATGAGCAGTTCTTC. The entire variable domain, with the rest obtained from reference TRBV5-6 and TRBJ2-1, is as follows: DAGVTQSPTHLIKTRGQQVTLRCSPKSGHDTVSWYQQALGQGPQFIFQYYEEEERQRGNFPDRFSGHQFPNYSSELNVNALLLGDSALYLCASSLRSGGNEQFFGPGTRLTVL.

The DNA for the CDR3 is TGTGCCAGCAGTTACGGGGGGGTCGTCTATGGCTACACCTTC. This encodes CASSYGGVVYGYTF. The genes are TRBV6-5 and TRBJ1-2; D perhaps matches TRBD1 (5 bases). Germline V gives CDR1 MNHEY, CDR2 SVGAGI. The CDR3 length is 14 residues. Trimming stripped 2 bases from V and 4 bases from J, with 11 bases between.

This clone was seen only once. This chain links TRBV19 with TRBJ2-1, with unresolved D. The length of the CDR3 is 14 residues. In germline, CDR1 is LNHDA, CDR2 SQIVND (reference sequence). Trimming took off 3 bases at V and 7 bases at J, with 13 bases between the two ends. The CDR3 is CASSIPGLRNEQFF. For the CDR3, the DNA is TGTGCCAGTAGTATCCCGGGTCTTCGGAATGAGCAGTTCTTC.

The chain employs TRBV5-4 and TRBJ2-7; TRBD1 agrees at 9 bases. The J segment lost 0 bases and the V segment lost 4 bases, leaving 8 bases of the junction unmatched. This CDR3 comprises 16 residues. The germline V gene encodes CDR1 SGHNT and CDR2 YYREEE (reference sequence). The CDR3 sequence is CASSEGQGISSYEQYF. Written as DNA, the CDR3 is TGTGCCAGCAGCGAGGGACAGGGAATAAGCTCCTACGAGCAGTACTTC.

The CDR3 loop reads CASSLRGGNQPQHF. The CDR3, as DNA: TGTGCCAGCAGCTTGCGTGGGGGGAATCAGCCCCAGCATTTT. V usage is TRBV5-4 and J usage is TRBJ1-5; D perhaps matches TRBD1 (5 bases). The CDR3 is made up of 14 amino acids. Germline V lookup: CDR1 SGHNT, CDR2 YYREEE (reference sequence). With 1 base removed from V and 4 bases from J, the gap between germline ends came to 9 bases.